This section outlines one TCR beta chain sequence together with its context. These data originate in a study of blood T cell repertoires in COVID-19. Overall study: COVID-19 samples, acute and convalescent, were from the United States, Italy and Spain.

Germline V gene sequence: CDR1 MNHEY, CDR2 SVGAGI. The CDR3 runs 11 residues. V lost 5 bases to trimming and J lost 12 bases; unmatched junction nucleotides: 3. The authors' processing: Amplification with reference gene primers provided the estimates of nucleated cell counts. Clones were sequenced by immunoSEQ multiplex PCR, and TCRdb holds only the in-frame ones, with some missing. That table is the source of V, J and clone size, and D and trimming were worked out from the DNA. This table holds roughly 100,000 clones, approximately 62% found once. Sequencing used peripheral blood. The chain carries TRBV6-5 and TRBJ2-1; 8 bases fit TRBD1. The TCR originated in an older man with acute or convalescent COVID-19. The DNA of the CDR3 is TGTGCCAGCAGTCAGGGGGCTTGGCAGTTCTTC. It yields the protein CASSQGAWQFF.